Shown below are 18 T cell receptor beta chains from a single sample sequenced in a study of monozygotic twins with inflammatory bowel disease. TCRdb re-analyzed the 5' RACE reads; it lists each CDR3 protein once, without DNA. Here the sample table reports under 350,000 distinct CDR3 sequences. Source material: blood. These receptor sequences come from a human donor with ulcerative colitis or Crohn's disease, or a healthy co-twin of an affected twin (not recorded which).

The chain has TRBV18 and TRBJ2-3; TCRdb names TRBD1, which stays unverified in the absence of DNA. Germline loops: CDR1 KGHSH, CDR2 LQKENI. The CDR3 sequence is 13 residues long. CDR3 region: CASSPGQGATQYF.

The CDR3 loop is CSVEGDRGQTQYF. V gene TRBV29-1 combines with J gene TRBJ2-5; TCRdb proposes TRBD1, but this gene call is untestable without DNA. Germline lookup yields CDR1 SQVTM and CDR2 ANQGSEA. This CDR3 comprises 13 residues.

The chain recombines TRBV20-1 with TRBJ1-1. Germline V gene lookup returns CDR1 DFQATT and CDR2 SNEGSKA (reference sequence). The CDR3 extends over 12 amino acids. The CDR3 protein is CSARERVEVAFF.

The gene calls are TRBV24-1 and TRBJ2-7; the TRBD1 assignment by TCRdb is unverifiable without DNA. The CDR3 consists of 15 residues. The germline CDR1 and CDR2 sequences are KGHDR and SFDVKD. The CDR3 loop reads CATSDNSDRWNEQYF.

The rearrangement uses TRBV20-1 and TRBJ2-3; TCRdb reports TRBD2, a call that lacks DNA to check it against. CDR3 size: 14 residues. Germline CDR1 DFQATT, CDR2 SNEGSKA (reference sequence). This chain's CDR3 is CSANGLAGVDTQYF.

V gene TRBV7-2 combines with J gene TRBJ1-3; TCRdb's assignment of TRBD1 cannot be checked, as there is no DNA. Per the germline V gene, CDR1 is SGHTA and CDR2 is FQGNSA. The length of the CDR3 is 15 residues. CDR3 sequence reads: CASSLAGGTGNTIYF.

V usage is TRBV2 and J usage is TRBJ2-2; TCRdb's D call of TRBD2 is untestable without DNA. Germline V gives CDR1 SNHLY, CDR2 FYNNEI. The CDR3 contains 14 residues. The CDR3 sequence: CASKAGWNTGELFF.

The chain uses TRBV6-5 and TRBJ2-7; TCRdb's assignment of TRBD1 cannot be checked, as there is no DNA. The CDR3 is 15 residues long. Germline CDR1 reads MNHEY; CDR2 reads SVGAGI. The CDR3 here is CASSYNRGQVYEQYF.

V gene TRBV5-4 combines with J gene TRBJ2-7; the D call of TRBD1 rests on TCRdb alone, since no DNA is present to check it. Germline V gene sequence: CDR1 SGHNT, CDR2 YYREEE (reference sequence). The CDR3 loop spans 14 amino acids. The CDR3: CASSSRQTPYEQYF.

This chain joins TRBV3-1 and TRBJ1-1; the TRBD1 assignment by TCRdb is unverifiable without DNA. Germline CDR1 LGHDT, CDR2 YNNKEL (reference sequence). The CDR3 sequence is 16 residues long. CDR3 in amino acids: CASSARKQVLGTEAFF.

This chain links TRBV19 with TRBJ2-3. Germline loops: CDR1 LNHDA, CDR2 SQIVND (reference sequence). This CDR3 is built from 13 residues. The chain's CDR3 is CASSTYSLDTQYF.

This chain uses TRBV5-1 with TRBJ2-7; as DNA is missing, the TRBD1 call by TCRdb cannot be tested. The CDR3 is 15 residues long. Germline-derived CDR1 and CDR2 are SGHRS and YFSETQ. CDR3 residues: CASSSEVGTNYEQYF.

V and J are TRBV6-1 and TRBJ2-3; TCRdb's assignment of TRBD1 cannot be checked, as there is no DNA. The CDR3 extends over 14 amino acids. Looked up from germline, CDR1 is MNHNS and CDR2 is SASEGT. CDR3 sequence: CASGQDWATDTQYF.

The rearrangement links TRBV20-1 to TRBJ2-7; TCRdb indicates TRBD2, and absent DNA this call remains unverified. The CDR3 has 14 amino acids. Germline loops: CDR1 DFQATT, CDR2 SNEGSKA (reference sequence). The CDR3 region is CSARGSAAAREQYF.

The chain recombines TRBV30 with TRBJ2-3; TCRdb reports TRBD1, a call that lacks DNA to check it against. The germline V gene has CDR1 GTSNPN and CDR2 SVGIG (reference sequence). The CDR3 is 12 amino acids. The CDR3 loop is CAWSPSGDTQYF.

CDR3 in amino acids: CASSPQQGSGANVLTF. The chain couples TRBV18 to TRBJ2-6. Germline assignment: CDR1 KGHSH and CDR2 LQKENI. CDR3 length: 16 residues. Full variable domain (rest looked up from reference TRBV18 and TRBJ2-6): NAGVMQNPRHLVRRRGQEARLRCSPMKGHSHVYWYRQLPEEGLKFMVYLQKENIIDESGMPKERFSAEFPKEGPSILRIQQVVRGDSAAYFCASSPQQGSGANVLTFGAGSRLTVL.

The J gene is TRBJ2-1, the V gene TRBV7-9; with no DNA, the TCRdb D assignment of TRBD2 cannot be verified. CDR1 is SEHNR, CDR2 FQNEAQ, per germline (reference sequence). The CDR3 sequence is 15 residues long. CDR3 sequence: CASSLASGSKNEQFF.

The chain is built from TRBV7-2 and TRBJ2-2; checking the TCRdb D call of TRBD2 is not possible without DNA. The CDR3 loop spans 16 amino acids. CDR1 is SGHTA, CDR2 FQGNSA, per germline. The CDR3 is CASSSRGAANTGELFF.